This entry lists 28 T cell receptor beta chains sequenced from one sample in a study of blood T cell repertoires in COVID-19. Data came from immunoSEQ multiplex PCR; TCRdb stores just in-frame clones and leaves some out. The data show 25,000 to 30,000 clones, 90% to 95% seen once. Material for sequencing was peripheral blood. The receptors come from a woman in her 70s with COVID-19, enrolled during active disease.

Here the CDR3 DNA reads TGTGCCAGCACCCTAACAGGGGCGGGTCAGCCCCAGCATTTT. It encodes CASTLTGAGQPQHF. The chain is built from TRBV6-5 and TRBJ1-5; 7 nucleotides agree with TRBD1. The CDR3 has 14 amino acids. Unmatched junction bases numbered 9, after V lost 7 bases and J lost 6 bases. Germline V lookup: CDR1 MNHEY, CDR2 SVGAGI.

This rearrangement joins TRBV10-3 to TRBJ2-5; D call uncertain. Trimming stripped 8 bases from V and 4 bases from J, with 14 bases between. The CDR3 consists of 13 residues. The germline CDR1 and CDR2 sequences are ENHRY and SYGVKD. This chain's CDR3 is CAIGSGFGETQYF. DNA of the CDR3: TGTGCCATCGGGTCGGGTTTCGGAGAGACCCAGTACTTC.

The rearrangement uses TRBV7-3 and TRBJ2-2; possibly TRBD1 for D (6 bases). With 2 bases removed from V and 5 bases from J, the gap between germline ends came to 9 bases. The CDR3 is made up of 14 amino acids. Germline V lookup: CDR1 SGHTA, CDR2 FQGTGA. The chain's CDR3 is CASSLSQGTGELFF. As DNA, the CDR3 is TGTGCCAGCAGCTTATCCCAGGGGACCGGGGAGCTGTTTTTT.

This rearrangement joins TRBV12-3 or TRBV12-4 to TRBJ2-7, with D possibly matching TRBD2 (5 bases). The V end lost 4 bases, the J end lost 4 bases, and 11 bases lay between the germline ends. This CDR3 region has 13 residues. This CDR3 is CASSYGNSYEQYF. CDR3 in DNA: TGTGCCAGCAGTTACGGGAACAGTTACGAGCAGTACTTC.

The gene calls are TRBV5-4 and TRBJ2-2; 7 bases are a match to TRBD1. The CDR3 spans 15 residues. The junction had 4 bases not matched to a gene; V was cut back by 4 bases and J by 1 base. Germline V gene data show CDR1 as SGHNT and CDR2 as YYREEE (reference sequence). DNA of the CDR3: TGTGCCAGCAGCCCGACAGGGTTGAACACCGGGGAGCTGTTTTTT. Amino acids: CASSPTGLNTGELFF.

This clone was seen more than once but under ten times. The CDR3 here is CSGIGSTGILHEQYF. The CDR3 nucleotides are TGCAGCGGGATCGGGTCGACAGGGATATTACACGAGCAGTACTTC. The rearrangement joins TRBV29-1 to TRBJ2-7; 7 nucleotides align to TRBD1. J was trimmed by 5 bases and V by 7 bases; bases with no gene match: 17. The CDR3 has 15 amino acids. CDR1 is SQVTM and CDR2 is ANQGSEA in the germline V gene.

The J gene is TRBJ1-1, the V gene TRBV12-5; D is uncertain. V was clipped by 8 bases and J by 4 bases, with 23 bases between them. The CDR3 consists of 16 residues. CDR1 is LGHNT, CDR2 FRNRAP, per germline. Here the CDR3 reads CASLTPRSGVGTEAFF. Here the CDR3 DNA reads TGTGCTAGTTTGACCCCCCGATCGGGAGTCGGCACTGAAGCTTTCTTT.

The CDR3: CASSAQGRNNQPQHF. The CDR3 region has the DNA TGTGCCAGCAGTGCACAGGGGAGGAACAATCAGCCCCAGCATTTT. This chain connects TRBV28 to TRBJ1-5, with 7 bases lining up with TRBD1. The CDR3 sequence is 15 residues long. V lost 5 bases and J lost 3; bases outside the gene matches: 7. In germline, CDR1 is MDHEN, CDR2 SYDVKM.

This clone was picked up one time. This chain joins TRBV27 and TRBJ1-2; perhaps TRBD1 as D (5 bases). Germline lookup yields CDR1 MNHEY and CDR2 SMNVEV (reference sequence). Trimming took 3 bases from V and 0 from J, leaving 11 bases between them. This CDR3 comprises 15 residues. CDR3 residues: CASSFGGATNYGYTF. The CDR3 coding sequence is TGTGCCAGCAGTTTCGGAGGGGCCACTAACTATGGCTACACCTTC.

V usage is TRBV5-1 and J usage is TRBJ2-3; D possibly corresponds to TRBD1 (6 bases). Germline CDR1 reads SGHRS; CDR2 reads YFSETQ. CDR3 length: 14 residues. V shed 5 bases and J shed 2 bases, with 12 bases lying between them. The CDR3 coding sequence is TGCGCCAGCAGTTCGGACAGAGACACAGATACGCAGTATTTT. It is translated as CASSSDRDTDTQYF.

The genes are TRBV6-5 and TRBJ2-5; 7 bases are a match to TRBD2. Germline V gene data show CDR1 as MNHEY and CDR2 as SVGAGI. CDR3 length equals 12 residues. V dropped 11 bases and J dropped 5; count of bases not matched to a gene: 8. CDR3 coding DNA: TGTGCCGGGGGGGGAGTATCGGAGACCCAGTACTTC. This translates into CAGGGVSETQYF.

In this sample, this clone turned up a few times. The chain links TRBV4-2 to TRBJ1-3; no definite D call. This CDR3 has 19 residues. Trimming left V 4 bases short and J 3 bases short, with 25 bases between. CDR1 is LGHNA, CDR2 YNFKEQ, per germline. Here the CDR3 reads CASSPIEAALLVGGNTIYF. In DNA form, the CDR3 reads TGTGCCAGCAGCCCCATAGAGGCAGCTTTGTTAGTAGGTGGAAACACCATATATTTT.

This chain links TRBV28 with TRBJ1-2, with 9 bases identical to TRBD1. The V segment lost 6 bases and the J segment 3 bases; nucleotides outside the gene matches: 11. Germline V lookup: CDR1 MDHEN, CDR2 SYDVKM. The CDR3 extends over 16 amino acids. The chain's CDR3 is CASRTQGASEDYGYTF. The CDR3 DNA follows: TGTGCCAGCAGGACACAGGGGGCGAGCGAGGACTATGGCTACACCTTC.

The V gene is TRBV5-5, the J gene TRBJ2-7; 9 bases align to TRBD1. The V and J ends lost 2 bases and 6 bases, in that order; junction bases with no gene match: 6. Per germline, CDR1 SGHKS and CDR2 YYEKEE (reference sequence). CDR3 length equals 14 residues. The CDR3 protein is CASSFLGTGTEQYF. As DNA, the CDR3 is TGTGCCAGCAGCTTTTTAGGGACAGGGACCGAGCAGTACTTC.

This clone is a singleton in its sample. This sequence joins TRBV6-5 and TRBJ2-7; 9 bases align to TRBD2. The CDR3 contains 16 residues. Trimming removed 4 bases from V and 4 bases from J; junction bases left unmatched: 11. CDR1 is MNHEY and CDR2 is SVGAGI in the germline V gene. The CDR3 DNA reads TGTGCCAGCAGTTTAAAAGCGGGAGGAGGGGTTTACGAGCAGTACTTC. Its translation: CASSLKAGGGVYEQYF.

As concerns this clone: This specimen includes other DNA sequences encoding the same CDR3. V and J are TRBV19 and TRBJ1-5; weak D call: TRBD1 (5 bases). The CDR3 extends over 13 amino acids. Germline CDR1 is LNHDA and CDR2 is SQIVND (reference sequence). V was cut by 6 bases and J by 6 bases, with 12 bases left in between. The CDR3 here is CASSGQGGQPQHF. Here the CDR3 DNA reads TGTGCCAGTAGCGGGCAGGGAGGTCAGCCCCAGCATTTT.

The rearrangement uses TRBV15 and TRBJ1-2; TRBD1 matches 7 bases. Germline CDR1 is LNHNV and CDR2 is YYDKDF (reference sequence). Trimming removed 2 bases from V and 4 bases from J; junction bases left unmatched: 7. The CDR3 has 15 residues. The CDR3 nucleotides are TGTGCCACCAGCAGAAGTGGACAGGAGGCCTATGGCTACACCTTC. Translation gives CATSRSGQEAYGYTF.

V and J are TRBV4-3 and TRBJ1-4; 7 bases agree with TRBD1. The CDR3 is 16 amino acids. V shed 6 bases and J 5 bases; nucleotides not matched to a gene: 12. Germline V lookup: CDR1 LGHNA, CDR2 YSLEER. The chain's CDR3 is CASSPTGERWNEKLFF. The CDR3 bases are TGCGCCAGCAGTCCAACAGGGGAGCGGTGGAATGAAAAACTGTTTTTT.

The V gene is TRBV28, the J gene TRBJ1-2, with D maybe TRBD1 (5 bases). V lost 1 base and J lost 8, with 14 bases in between. Germline V lookup: CDR1 MDHEN, CDR2 SYDVKM. There are 14 residues in the CDR3. CDR3 residues: CASSLSGGHEGYTF. The CDR3 DNA is TGTGCCAGCAGTTTATCCGGGGGTCATGAAGGCTACACCTTC.

The chain employs TRBV5-4 and TRBJ2-7; TRBD1 aligns across 7 bases. In germline, CDR1 is SGHNT, CDR2 YYREEE (reference sequence). CDR3 length: 14 residues. Trimming took 6 bases from V and 2 from J; bases not matched to a gene: 8. The CDR3 is CASTRPGQTYEQYF. The CDR3 coding sequence is TGTGCCAGCACCCGACCGGGACAGACCTACGAGCAGTACTTC.

In nucleotides, the CDR3 is TGTGCCAGTAGTAAGGGACTAGCGGGAGCCACAGATACGCAGTATTTT. Translating gives CASSKGLAGATDTQYF. This chain joins TRBV19 and TRBJ2-3, with 14 bases lining up with TRBD2. The junction had 2 bases not matched to a gene; V was cut back by 4 bases and J by 2 bases. The CDR3 length is 16 residues. Looked up from germline, CDR1 is LNHDA and CDR2 is SQIVND (reference sequence).

The chain uses TRBV18 and TRBJ2-3, with D possibly TRBD2 on 6 matching bases. Germline-derived CDR1 and CDR2 are KGHSH and LQKENI. The CDR3 runs to 18 residues. The V end lost 6 bases, the J end lost 0 bases, and 22 bases lay between the germline ends. CDR3 sequence: CASSKVGTLNPSTDTQYF. The CDR3 DNA follows: TGTGCCAGCTCGAAAGTTGGGACTCTGAACCCTAGCACAGATACGCAGTATTTT.

V gene TRBV24-1 combines with J gene TRBJ2-6, with a tentative D call TRBD2 (6 bases). CDR1 and CDR2 (germline): KGHDR, SFDVKD. V was pared by 3 bases and J by 4 bases, with 18 bases between. CDR3 size: 18 residues. The CDR3 sequence is CATSDRRGADSGANVLTF. CDR3 DNA sequence: TGTGCCACCAGTGATCGGAGGGGAGCTGACTCCGGGGCCAACGTCCTGACTTTC.

The V gene is TRBV11-2, the J gene TRBJ1-6, with 7 bases that match TRBD1. Trimming removed 3 bases from V and 7 bases from J; junction bases left unmatched: 15. Germline V gene data show CDR1 as SGHAT and CDR2 as FQNNGV. The CDR3 loop spans 18 amino acids. The CDR3, as DNA: TGTGCCAGCAGCTTGTGGAAGGGGGCGCCCGGCCAAAATTCACCCCTCCACTTT. Its translation is CASSLWKGAPGQNSPLHF. The full variable domain, rest sourced from reference TRBV11-2 and TRBJ1-6, is EAGVAQSPRYKIIEKRQSVAFWCNPISGHATLYWYQQILGQGPKLLIQFQNNGVVDDSQLPKDRFSAERLKGVDSTLKIQPAKLEDSAVYLCASSLWKGAPGQNSPLHFGNGTRLTVT.

The chain joins TRBV28 to TRBJ2-1; 10 bases fit TRBD2. The V gene end was trimmed by 3 bases and the J gene end by 5 bases; junction bases not matched to a gene: 7. This CDR3 spans 16 amino acids. The germline CDR1 and CDR2 sequences are MDHEN and SYDVKM. CDR3 residues: CASSFGGLAQNNEQFF. Here the CDR3 DNA reads TGTGCCAGCAGTTTTGGGGGACTAGCGCAGAACAATGAGCAGTTCTTC.

The rearrangement uses TRBV15 and TRBJ1-5, with D perhaps matching TRBD1 (6 bases). V lost 2 bases and J 0 bases, leaving 8 bases between the germline ends. Germline loops: CDR1 LNHNV, CDR2 YYDKDF (reference sequence). The CDR3 totals 15 residues. CDR3 nucleotides: TGTGCCACCAGCAGATCCAGGGGTAGCAATCAGCCCCAGCATTTT. It encodes CATSRSRGSNQPQHF.

The chain uses TRBV7-9 and TRBJ1-1; D perhaps matches TRBD1 (5 bases). CDR1 is SEHNR and CDR2 is FQNEAQ in the germline V gene (reference sequence). V was trimmed by 5 bases and J by 7 bases, leaving 5 bases between them. The CDR3 is 10 residues long. The DNA of the CDR3 is TGTGCCAGCAGCCAGGGTGAAGCTTTCTTT. This sequence encodes CASSQGEAFF.

This chain links TRBV19 with TRBJ2-2; TRBD2 matches 7 bases. Trimming removed 5 bases from V and 4 bases from J; junction bases left unmatched: 7. The CDR3 extends over 15 amino acids. Per germline, CDR1 LNHDA and CDR2 SQIVND (reference sequence). CDR3 sequence reads: CASSGAGAATGELFF. CDR3 DNA: TGTGCCAGTAGTGGGGCGGGAGCGGCCACCGGGGAGCTGTTTTTT.